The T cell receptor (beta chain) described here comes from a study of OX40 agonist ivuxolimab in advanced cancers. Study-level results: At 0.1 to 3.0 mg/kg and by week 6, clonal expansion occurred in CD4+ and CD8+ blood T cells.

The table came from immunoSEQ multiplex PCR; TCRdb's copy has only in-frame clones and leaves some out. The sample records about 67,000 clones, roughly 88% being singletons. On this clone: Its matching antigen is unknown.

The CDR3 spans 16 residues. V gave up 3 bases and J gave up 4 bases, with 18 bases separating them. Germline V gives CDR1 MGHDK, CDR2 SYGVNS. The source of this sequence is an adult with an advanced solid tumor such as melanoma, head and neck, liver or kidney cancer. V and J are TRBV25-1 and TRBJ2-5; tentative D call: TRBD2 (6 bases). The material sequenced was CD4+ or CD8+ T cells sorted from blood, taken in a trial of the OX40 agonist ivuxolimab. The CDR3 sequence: CASSDTPGLTGETQYF. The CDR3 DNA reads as TGTGCCAGCAGTGATACGCCGGGACTCACAGGAGAGACCCAGTACTTC.